This TCR beta chain was obtained from a study of blood T cell repertoires in COVID-19. Study as a whole: Some COVID-19 samples were acute and others convalescent; all came from the United States, Italy and Spain. PBMCs, B-cell-depleted T cells, or T cells provided the cDNA or gDNA that made up the material.

This CDR3 has 15 amino acids. V lost 5 bases and J lost 3, with 14 bases in between. Germline lookup yields CDR1 KGHSH and CDR2 LQKENI. Study processing details: Researchers report that nucleated cell counts were estimated from reference gene primer amplification. Clones were read by immunoSEQ multiplex PCR, and TCRdb kept only the in-frame ones, dropping some. V, J and clone size derive from that table, while D and trimming were established from the DNA sequence. The table shows 200,000 or so clones, with approximately 86% occurring only once. The receptor comes from a man aged 70-80 years with active or convalescent COVID-19. The chain links TRBV18 to TRBJ2-1; possibly TRBD1 for D (5 bases). The material sequenced was peripheral blood. In DNA form, the CDR3 reads TGTGCCAGCTCAGCGGACACGTCTAACTACAATGAGCAGTTCTTC. Its protein product is CASSADTSNYNEQFF.